Presented here are 14 T cell receptor beta chains from one specimen sequenced in a study of PD-1 blockade in mismatch repair-deficient tumors. The protocol was immunoSEQ multiplex PCR, while the TCRdb copy is restricted to in-frame clones and leaves out a portion. The sample comprises fewer than 45,000 clones, about 85% of which are singletons, and about 4% rests with the top ten. Sample: peripheral blood, taken about 80 weeks after starting pembrolizumab. The source is an adult with mismatch repair-deficient cancer.

CDR3 sequence: CASTLGDTQYF. For the CDR3, the DNA is TGTGCCAGCACCCTCGGGGATACGCAGTATTTT. The rearrangement joins TRBV7-9 to TRBJ2-3; D is uncertain. The CDR3 has 11 amino acids. Germline-derived CDR1 and CDR2 are SEHNR and FQNEAQ (reference sequence). Trimming cost V 7 bases and J 6 bases, with 8 bases left between them.

This chain links TRBV5-8 with TRBJ2-5; perhaps TRBD2 as D (5 bases). V lost 4 bases and J 7 bases, leaving 17 bases between the germline ends. The length of the CDR3 is 14 residues. Per the germline V gene, CDR1 is SGHTS and CDR2 is YDEGEE. The chain's CDR3 is CASSGVEGAGTQYF. In DNA form, the CDR3 reads TGTGCCAGCAGCGGGGTAGAGGGAGCAGGGACCCAGTACTTC. Supplemented by reference TRBV5-8 and TRBJ2-5, the full variable domain reads EAGVTQSPTHLIKTRGQQATLRCSPISGHTSVYWYQQALGLGLQFLLWYDEGEERNRGNFPPRFSGRQFPNYSSELNVNALELEDSALYLCASSGVEGAGTQYFGPGTRLLVL.

The rearrangement links TRBV2 to TRBJ1-2; 7 nucleotides agree with TRBD1. CDR1 SNHLY and CDR2 FYNNEI come from the germline V gene. Losses at the gene ends were 7 bases for V and 0 bases for J; bases not matched to a gene: 5. CDR3 length: 14 residues. The CDR3 nucleotides are TGTGCCAGCAAGAGGGGACAGACTAACTATGGCTACACCTTC. Its protein product is CASKRGQTNYGYTF.

This rearrangement joins TRBV6-5 to TRBJ2-7; D gene uncertain. The V gene lost 6 bases and the J gene lost 2 bases, with 14 bases spanning the gap. The CDR3 sequence is 14 residues long. Germline CDR1 reads MNHEY; CDR2 reads SVGAGI. CDR3 coding DNA: TGTGCCAGCAGAAGGGCATTACGTACCTACGAGCAGTACTTC. Translated, it gives CASRRALRTYEQYF.

Note on this clone: The sample has other DNA sequences that encode this CDR3 too. This chain uses TRBV6-4 with TRBJ2-1; 13 nucleotides agree with TRBD2. The germline CDR1 and CDR2 sequences are MRHNA and SNTAGT. The CDR3 is 15 amino acids. The V segment lost 4 bases and the J segment 5 bases; nucleotides outside the gene matches: 2. The CDR3: CASSAGLAGNNEQFF. CDR3 sequence (DNA): TGTGCCAGCAGTGCGGGACTAGCGGGAAACAATGAGCAGTTCTTC.

The CDR3 coding sequence is TGCGCCAGCAGCCAAGCCGGGAGCGCAGATACGCAGTATTTT. The encoded protein is CASSQAGSADTQYF. This rearrangement joins TRBV4-1 to TRBJ2-3; tentative D call: TRBD2 (6 bases). Germline V lookup: CDR1 MGHRA, CDR2 YSYEKL. Trimming stripped 1 base from V and 4 bases from J, with 9 bases between. The CDR3 extends over 14 amino acids.

In this sample, this clone turned up once. The chain is built from TRBV7-9 and TRBJ2-1, with D possibly being TRBD1 (6 bases). Germline CDR1 and CDR2: SEHNR and FQNEAQ (reference sequence). The CDR3 covers 16 residues. Trimming removed 5 bases from V and 2 bases from J, with 16 bases in between. In DNA, the CDR3 is TGTGCCAGCAGCGCAGGGGTACTCAGCGCCTACAATGAGCAGTTCTTC. Its translation is CASSAGVLSAYNEQFF.

The gene calls are TRBV5-1 and TRBJ2-2; 12 positions match TRBD2. V gave up 0 bases and J gave up 6 bases; unmatched junction bases: 9. This CDR3 is built from 18 residues. Per the germline V gene, CDR1 is SGHRS and CDR2 is YFSETQ. The CDR3 region has the DNA TGCGCCAGCAGCTTGGGACTAGCGGGAGTACCGGGTGCCGGGGAGCTGTTTTTT. Translated: CASSLGLAGVPGAGELFF.

This clone was picked up one time. The V gene is TRBV10-1, the J gene TRBJ2-7; 7 positions match TRBD1. Germline V CDR1 and CDR2: WNHNN, SYGVQD (reference sequence). With V trimmed by 2 bases and J by 5 bases, 6 bases remained unmatched. The CDR3 sequence is 14 residues long. This chain's CDR3 is CASSEGQAIHEQYF. The CDR3 DNA is TGCGCCAGCAGTGAGGGACAGGCGATCCACGAGCAGTACTTC.

The V gene is TRBV4-2, the J gene TRBJ2-7; no clear D gene. CDR1 LGHNA and CDR2 YNFKEQ come from the germline V gene. The CDR3 extends over 16 amino acids. The V end was cut by 1 base, the J end by 4 bases, with 17 bases between. This CDR3 is CASSQVIGLKRYEQYF. CDR3 DNA sequence: TGTGCCAGCAGCCAAGTAATCGGCCTGAAAAGGTACGAGCAGTACTTC.

The chain has TRBV7-9 and TRBJ2-3, with no clear D. The CDR3 totals 13 residues. The ends were cut back, 2 bases at V and 4 bases at J, with 7 bases in the middle. Germline CDR1 and CDR2: SEHNR and FQNEAQ (reference sequence). The CDR3 is CASSLMGADTQYF. The CDR3, as DNA: TGTGCCAGCAGCTTAATGGGCGCAGATACGCAGTATTTT. Using reference TRBV7-9 and TRBJ2-3 for the parts outside the CDR3, the full variable domain is DTGVSQNPRHKITKRGQNVTFRCDPISEHNRLYWYRQTLGQGPEFLTYFQNEAQLEKSRLLSDRFSAERPKGSFSTLEIQRTEQGDSAMYLCASSLMGADTQYFGPGTRLTVL.

The chain uses TRBV19 and TRBJ1-3; 7 nucleotides align to TRBD1. Germline trimming cut 7 bases from V and 2 bases from J; bases unmatched to any gene: 5. Germline-derived CDR1 and CDR2 are LNHDA and SQIVND (reference sequence). The CDR3 has 14 residues. In nucleotides, the CDR3 is TGTGCCAGTAACCCAACAGGGGCTGGAAACACCATATATTTT. Translation gives CASNPTGAGNTIYF.

This chain uses TRBV10-3 with TRBJ2-3, with a tentative D call TRBD2 (6 bases). The V and J ends lost 11 bases and 4 bases respectively, with 22 bases between them. Germline CDR1 is ENHRY and CDR2 is SYGVKD. The CDR3 length is 15 residues. DNA of the CDR3: TGTGCCGCGGGAAAGGGGCGGGATCGAGCAGATACGCAGTATTTT. This sequence encodes CAAGKGRDRADTQYF.

The gene calls are TRBV9 and TRBJ2-1, with 7 bases that match TRBD2. The CDR3 length is 16 residues. The V gene's germline CDR1 is SGDLS and CDR2 YYNGEE. J gave up 8 bases and V 0 bases, and 11 bases lay outside the gene matches. DNA of the CDR3: TGTGCCAGCAGCGTAGGTTGGGAGGGCCGATGGGATGAGCAGTTCTTC. Its protein is CASSVGWEGRWDEQFF. The variable domain in full, with the rest retrieved from reference TRBV9 and TRBJ2-1, is DSGVTQTPKHLITATGQRVTLRCSPRSGDLSVYWYQQSLDQGLQFLIQYYNGEERAKGNILERFSAQQFPDLHSELNLSSLELGDSALYFCASSVGWEGRWDEQFFGPGTRLTVL.